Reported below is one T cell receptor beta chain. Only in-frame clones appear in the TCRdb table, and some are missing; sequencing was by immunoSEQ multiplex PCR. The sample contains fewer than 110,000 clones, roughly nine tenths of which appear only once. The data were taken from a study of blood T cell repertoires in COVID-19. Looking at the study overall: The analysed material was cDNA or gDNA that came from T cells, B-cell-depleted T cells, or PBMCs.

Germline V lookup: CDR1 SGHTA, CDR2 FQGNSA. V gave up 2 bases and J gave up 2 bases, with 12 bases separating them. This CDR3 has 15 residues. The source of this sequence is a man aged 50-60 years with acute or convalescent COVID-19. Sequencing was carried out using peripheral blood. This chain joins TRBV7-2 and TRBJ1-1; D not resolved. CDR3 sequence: CASSLHFSVNTEAFF. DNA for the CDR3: TGTGCCAGCAGCTTACACTTTTCCGTAAACACTGAAGCTTTCTTT.